This is a list of T cell receptor beta chains from one sample in a study of shared clonotypes between healthy human individuals. Method: immunoSEQ multiplex PCR; TCRdb's copy keeps in-frame clones and lacks some. The table lists some 2 million clones, about 94% of them singletons. The sequenced sample was naive CD8+ T cells sorted from blood. These receptors originate from a young man in good health. The CDR3 runs from the conserved cysteine through the conserved F or W. A D gene is named only where the DNA matches it firmly. Clone sizes are given selectively: once, few, many, or a class where the clone is expanded.

TRBV19	NA	TRBJ1-2	few	CASNTGYGYTF	TGTGCCAGTAATACAGGCTATGGCTACACCTTC
TRBV11-3	TRBD1	TRBJ2-2	NA	CASSLDQGAYTGELFF	TGTGCCAGCAGCTTAGATCAGGGGGCTTACACCGGGGAGCTGTTTTTT
TRBV7-2	NA	TRBJ1-2	NA	CASSPPFTLQGLGYGYTF	TGTGCCAGCAGCCCCCCCTTTACTCTCCAGGGTCTAGGCTATGGCTACACCTTC
TRBV21-1	NA	TRBJ2-7	NA	CASSRQGFSNYEQYF	TGTGCCAGCAGCAGACAGGGGTTTAGCAACTACGAGCAGTACTTC
TRBV27	NA	TRBJ2-2	NA	CASSPSYGELFF	TGTGCCAGCAGCCCCTCTTACGGGGAGCTGTTTTTT
TRBV7-6	NA	TRBJ1-1	NA	CASSLAEGNTEAFF	TGTGCCAGCAGCTTAGCGGAGGGTAACACTGAAGCTTTCTTT
TRBV13	TRBD2	TRBJ2-7	NA	CASSFLAGSYEQYF	TGTGCCAGCAGCTTCCTAGCGGGTTCCTACGAGCAGTACTTC
TRBV6-5	NA	TRBJ1-2	NA	CASSMLTGYGYTF	TGTGCCAGCAGTATGCTTACAGGGTATGGCTACACCTTC
TRBV19	NA	TRBJ2-7	NA	CASSYNTGSYEQYF	TGTGCCAGTAGTTACAATACCGGCTCCTACGAGCAGTACTTC
TRBV9	NA	TRBJ2-7	NA	CASSVGESSYEQYF	TGTGCCAGCAGCGTTGGGGAGAGCTCCTACGAGCAGTACTTC
TRBV28	TRBD1	TRBJ1-3	NA	CASSSRGDSTGF	TGTGCCAGCAGTTCTCGGGGGGACAGTACAGGCTTT
TRBV30	NA	TRBJ2-6	NA	CASPLESGANVLTF	TGTGCCTCGCCTTTGGAGTCTGGGGCCAACGTCCTGACTTTC
TRBV9	TRBD1	TRBJ1-2	NA	CASRSWTGDYGYTF	TGTGCCAGCAGGTCATGGACAGGGGACTATGGCTACACCTTC
TRBV29-1	NA	TRBJ1-4	NA	CSVRDDNEKLFF	TGCAGCGTTAGGGACGATAATGAAAAACTGTTTTTT
TRBV13	TRBD2	TRBJ2-3	NA	CASSLVAGSTDTQYF	TGTGCCAGCAGCCTTGTAGCGGGAAGCACAGATACGCAGTATTTT
TRBV30	TRBD1	TRBJ1-6	once	CAWSEWTGNNSPLHF	TGTGCCTGGAGTGAATGGACAGGGAATAATTCACCCCTCCACTTT
TRBV28	TRBD2	TRBJ2-1	NA	CASSLPAGEGVEQFF	TGTGCCAGCAGTTTGCCGGCGGGGGAGGGCGTTGAGCAGTTCTTC
TRBV4-3	TRBD1	TRBJ2-1	NA	CASSQTPGTADEQFF	TGCGCCAGCAGCCAAACGCCCGGGACAGCCGATGAGCAGTTCTTC
TRBV6-1	TRBD2	TRBJ2-3	NA	CASSEGWVAGVPDTQYF	TGTGCCAGCAGTGAAGGTTGGGTAGCGGGAGTTCCAGATACGCAGTATTTT
TRBV7-9	NA	TRBJ1-5	NA	CASSSRGKDDQPQHF	TGTGCCAGCAGCTCCCGAGGCAAAGATGATCAGCCCCAGCATTTT
TRBV11-2	TRBD2	TRBJ2-3	NA	CASSLVPRGGPTDTQYF	TGTGCCAGCAGCCTCGTACCCCGGGGGGGCCCCACAGATACGCAGTATTTT
TRBV6-5	NA	TRBJ2-7	NA	CASSQGTAYEQYF	TGTGCCAGCAGTCAAGGGACGGCTTACGAGCAGTACTTC
TRBV13	TRBD2	TRBJ2-7	NA	CASSLFGNYPGLAGDEQYF	TGTGCCAGCAGCTTATTCGGTAACTACCCGGGACTAGCGGGAGACGAGCAGTACTTC
TRBV5-6	TRBD1	TRBJ1-2	once	CASSDSTGTGDGYTF	TGTGCCAGCAGCGATTCCACCGGGACAGGGGATGGCTACACCTTC
TRBV19	NA	TRBJ2-7	NA	CASSIDPLYEQYF	TGTGCCAGTAGTATTGACCCACTCTACGAGCAGTACTTC
TRBV30	TRBD2	TRBJ2-5	NA	CAWSMGGWETQYF	TGTGCCTGGAGTATGGGGGGGTGGGAGACCCAGTACTTC
TRBV2	NA	TRBJ2-7	NA	CASLGTGGGHEQYF	TGTGCCAGCCTCGGAACCGGCGGGGGCCACGAGCAGTACTTC
TRBV29-1	NA	TRBJ2-2	NA	CSVEAGGINTGELFF	TGCAGCGTTGAAGCCGGGGGCATCAACACCGGGGAGCTGTTTTTT
TRBV6-5	NA	TRBJ1-2	NA	CASSYSNPDMDGYTF	TGTGCCAGCAGTTACTCGAACCCGGACATGGATGGCTACACCTTC
TRBV7-9	NA	TRBJ1-3	NA	CASSLDLAGSLSGNTIYF	TGTGCCAGCAGCTTAGACCTAGCAGGGTCCCTCTCTGGAAACACCATATATTTT
TRBV19	TRBD1	TRBJ2-7	NA	CASSDRTGIYEQYF	TGTGCCAGTAGTGATCGGACAGGGATCTACGAGCAGTACTTC
TRBV19	NA	TRBJ1-2	NA	CASSMPQIHRWSYTF	TGTGCCAGTAGTATGCCCCAGATTCACCGTTGGAGCTACACCTTC
TRBV28	NA	TRBJ2-1	NA	CASSPLLTYNEQFF	TGTGCCAGCAGTCCCCTGCTAACGTACAATGAGCAGTTCTTC
TRBV2	NA	TRBJ2-2	NA	CASSDWRGQGELFF	TGTGCCAGCAGTGATTGGCGGGGGCAAGGGGAGCTGTTTTTT
TRBV2	NA	TRBJ1-6	NA	CASSDWTYDSPLHF	TGTGCCAGCAGTGATTGGACATACGATTCACCCCTCCACTTT
TRBV27	NA	TRBJ2-1	NA	CASTRAGLSYNEQFF	TGTGCCAGCACCCGAGCCGGACTCTCCTACAATGAGCAGTTCTTC
TRBV5-6	TRBD1	TRBJ2-7	NA	CASSWDRSYEQYF	TGTGCCAGCAGCTGGGACAGGTCGTACGAGCAGTACTTC
TRBV4-1	TRBD1	TRBJ2-3	NA	CASSPLPGQYSTDTQYF	TGCGCCAGCAGCCCCTTACCGGGACAGTATTCAACAGATACGCAGTATTTT
TRBV11-2	TRBD2	TRBJ2-5	NA	CASSLSAGGFETQYF	TGTGCCAGCAGCTTATCAGCGGGAGGATTTGAGACCCAGTACTTC
TRBV6-5	NA	TRBJ1-6	NA	CASSYSAEINSPLHF	TGTGCCAGCAGTTACTCGGCCGAGATAAATTCACCCCTCCACTTT
TRBV7-2	TRBD2	TRBJ2-7	NA	CASSPGLAGSSYEQYF	TGTGCCAGCAGCCCTGGACTAGCGGGTAGCTCCTACGAGCAGTACTTC
TRBV28	NA	TRBJ1-4	NA	CASSSSQVVGPTNEKLFF	TGTGCCAGCAGTTCCTCACAGGTCGTGGGGCCCACTAATGAAAAACTGTTTTTT
TRBV27	NA	TRBJ2-3	NA	CASSSTGVRASTDTQYF	TGTGCCAGCAGCTCGACCGGGGTCAGGGCGTCCACAGATACGCAGTATTTT
TRBV19	NA	TRBJ2-5	NA	CASSNIGGAQETQYF	TGTGCCAGTAGTAATATTGGGGGGGCTCAAGAGACCCAGTACTTC
TRBV9	NA	TRBJ1-3	once	CASSVRELAGNTIYF	TGTGCCAGCAGCGTAAGAGAGCTCGCTGGAAACACCATATATTTT
TRBV12-5	TRBD1	TRBJ1-2	NA	CASGLATGSYGYTF	TGTGCTAGTGGTTTGGCGACAGGGAGTTATGGCTACACCTTC